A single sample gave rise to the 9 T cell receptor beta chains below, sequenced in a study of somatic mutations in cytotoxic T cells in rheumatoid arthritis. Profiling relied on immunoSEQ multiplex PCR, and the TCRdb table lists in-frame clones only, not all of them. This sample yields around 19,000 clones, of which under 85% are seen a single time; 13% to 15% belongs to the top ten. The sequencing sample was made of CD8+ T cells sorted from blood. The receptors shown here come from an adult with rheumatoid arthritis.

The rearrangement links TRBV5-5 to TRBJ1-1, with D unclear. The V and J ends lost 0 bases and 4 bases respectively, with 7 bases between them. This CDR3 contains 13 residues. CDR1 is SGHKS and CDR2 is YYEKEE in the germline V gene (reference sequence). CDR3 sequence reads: CASSLGLATEAFF. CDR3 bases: TGTGCCAGCAGCTTGGGACTTGCCACTGAAGCTTTCTTT. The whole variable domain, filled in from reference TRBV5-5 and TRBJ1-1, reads DAGVTQSPTHLIKTRGQQVTLRCSPISGHKSVSWYQQVLGQGPQFIFQYYEKEERGRGNFPDRFSARQFPNYSSELNVNALLLGDSALYLCASSLGLATEAFFGQGTRLTVV.

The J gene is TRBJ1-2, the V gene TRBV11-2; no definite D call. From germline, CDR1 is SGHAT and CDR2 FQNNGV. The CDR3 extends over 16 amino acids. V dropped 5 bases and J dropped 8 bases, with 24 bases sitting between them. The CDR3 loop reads CASSLLFGNPLYGYTF. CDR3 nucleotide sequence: TGTGCCAGCAGCCTACTCTTCGGGAACCCCTTGTACGGCTACACCTTC.

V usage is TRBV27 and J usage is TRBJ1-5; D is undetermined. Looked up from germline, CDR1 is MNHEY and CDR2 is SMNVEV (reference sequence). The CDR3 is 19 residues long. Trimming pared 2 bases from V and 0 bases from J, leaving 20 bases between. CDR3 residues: CASSLKWSGRTYSNQPQHF. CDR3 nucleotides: TGTGCCAGCAGTTTAAAATGGTCCGGCAGGACTTATAGCAATCAGCCCCAGCATTTT.

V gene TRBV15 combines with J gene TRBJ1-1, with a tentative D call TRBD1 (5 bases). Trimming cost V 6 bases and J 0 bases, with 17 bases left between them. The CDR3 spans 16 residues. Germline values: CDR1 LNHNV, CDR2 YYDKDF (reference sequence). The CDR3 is CATSWGISEMNTEAFF. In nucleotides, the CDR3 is TGTGCCACCAGTTGGGGGATTTCAGAGATGAACACTGAAGCTTTCTTT. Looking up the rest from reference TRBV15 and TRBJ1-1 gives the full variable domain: DAMVIQNPRYQVTQFGKPVTLSCSQTLNHNVMYWYQQKSSQAPKLLFHYYDKDFNNEADTPDNFQSRRPNTSFCFLDIRSPGLGDTAMYLCATSWGISEMNTEAFFGQGTRLTVV.

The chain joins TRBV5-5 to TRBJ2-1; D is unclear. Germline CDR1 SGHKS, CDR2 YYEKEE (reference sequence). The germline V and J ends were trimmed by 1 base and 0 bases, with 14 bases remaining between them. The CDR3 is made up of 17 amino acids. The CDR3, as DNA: TGTGCCAGCAGCTTGAAGGCCATTCGTGTCTCCTACAATGAGCAGTTCTTC. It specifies CASSLKAIRVSYNEQFF.

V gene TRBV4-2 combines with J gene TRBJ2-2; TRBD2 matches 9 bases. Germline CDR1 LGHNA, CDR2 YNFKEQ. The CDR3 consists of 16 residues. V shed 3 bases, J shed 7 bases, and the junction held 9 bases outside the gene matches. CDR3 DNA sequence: TGTGCCAGCAGCCATGCGGGGGCGGGGGGGCGCGGGGAGCTGTTTTTT. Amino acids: CASSHAGAGGRGELFF.

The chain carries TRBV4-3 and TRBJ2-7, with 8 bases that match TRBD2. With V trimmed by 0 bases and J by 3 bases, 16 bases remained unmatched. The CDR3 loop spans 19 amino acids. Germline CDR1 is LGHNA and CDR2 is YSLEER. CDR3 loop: CASSQDAHGLAGRGYEQYF. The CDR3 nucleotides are TGCGCCAGCAGCCAAGATGCCCATGGGCTAGCGGGCCGGGGCTACGAGCAGTACTTC.

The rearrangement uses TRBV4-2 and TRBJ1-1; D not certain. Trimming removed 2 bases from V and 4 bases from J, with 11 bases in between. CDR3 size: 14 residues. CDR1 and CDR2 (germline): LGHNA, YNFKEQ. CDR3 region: CASSQRFETTEAFF. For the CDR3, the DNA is TGTGCCAGCAGCCAAAGGTTTGAGACCACTGAAGCTTTCTTT.

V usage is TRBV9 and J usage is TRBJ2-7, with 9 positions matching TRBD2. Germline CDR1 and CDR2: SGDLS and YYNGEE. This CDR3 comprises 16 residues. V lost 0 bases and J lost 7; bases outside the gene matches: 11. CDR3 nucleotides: TGTGCCAGCAGCGTAGGGCTAGCGGGACCAGGAGGGGAGCAGTACTTC. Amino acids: CASSVGLAGPGGEQYF.